A selection of T cell receptor beta chains follows, all from one sample in a study of identical twins. TCRdb reprocessed the 5' RACE reads with MiXCR, giving one entry per CDR3 protein. The sample includes 230,000 or so distinct CDR3 sequences, around 8% of them seen just once. Separately, the same data were catalogued under a study of yellow fever vaccine responses in identical twins.

Specimen: CD8+ T cells sorted from blood. These receptors were obtained from a woman aged 18 to 35 in good health. Both conserved end residues are part of each CDR3. A D gene is named only where the DNA matches it firmly. Size values are once, few and many counts, or a class for expanded clones, and some rows have none.

NA many TRBJ2-7 TRBV27 TGTGCCAGCAGTTTGGACCGAACGGGCTCCTACGAGCAGTACTTC CASSLDRTGSYEQYF
TRBD2 few TRBJ2-7 TRBV7-9 TGTGCCAGCAGCACCCAGACTAGCGGGGGCTATTACGAGCAGTACTTC CASSTQTSGGYYEQYF
TRBD1 many TRBJ2-2 TRBV27 TGTGCCAGCAGCGCTCTGGGACCGACAGGGGCGGGTACCGGGGAGCTGTTTTTT CASSALGPTGAGTGELFF
TRBD1 many TRBJ2-1 TRBV29-1 TGCAGCGTCGTGGGACAGGAAATACACAATGAGCAGTTCTTC CSVVGQEIHNEQFF
TRBD2 few TRBJ2-7 TRBV9 TGTGCCAGCAGCGTAGGAGTTAGCGGGGGGCCTGGGCAGTACTTC CASSVGVSGGPGQYF
NA few TRBJ2-2 TRBV27 TGTGCCAGCACGATGGCGGGGAACACCGGGGAGCTGTTTTTT CASTMAGNTGELFF
TRBD2 NA TRBJ2-7 TRBV5-1 TGCGCCAGCAGCGATTCCGATGCGATAGCGGGGGACTACGAGCAGTACTTC CASSDSDAIAGDYEQYF
NA NA TRBJ2-1 TRBV28 TGTGCCAGCAGGTACTTGAGCTCCTACAATGAGCAGTTCTTC CASRYLSSYNEQFF
NA few TRBJ2-5 TRBV4-3 TGCGCCAGCAGCCCTTCTTCCAGGTCCTCGGAGACCCAGTACTTC CASSPSSRSSETQYF
TRBD1 many TRBJ2-7 TRBV7-2 TGTGCCAGCACTAGGGCCAGGGGGAACTACGAGCAGTACTTC CASTRARGNYEQYF
NA few TRBJ2-1 TRBV6-1 TGTGCCAGCAGTGAATGGGACAATGAGCAGTTCTTC CASSEWDNEQFF
NA many TRBJ2-3 TRBV12-3/TRBV12-4 TGTGCCAGCAGTTTAAATACCAGGATGGATACGCAGTATTTT CASSLNTRMDTQYF
NA many TRBJ2-5 TRBV12-3/TRBV12-4 TGTGCCAGCAGGCTCAGGGGTCAGGAGACCCAGTACTTC CASRLRGQETQYF
NA NA TRBJ2-6 TRBV27 TGTGCCAGCAGTTTGATGGGCTCTGGGGCCAACGTCCTGACTTTC CASSLMGSGANVLTF
NA NA TRBJ2-7 TRBV2 TGTGCCAGCAGTGGCGGATTTTACGAGCAGTACTTC CASSGGFYEQYF
NA few TRBJ2-5 TRBV4-2 TGTGCCAGCAGCCAAGATCCTGGCCCATTGGGGGAGACCCAGTACTTC CASSQDPGPLGETQYF
NA many TRBJ1-5 TRBV29-1 TGCAGCGTTGCTGGCGGCCTTAGCGATCAGCCCCAGCATTTT CSVAGGLSDQPQHF
NA NA TRBJ1-2 TRBV11-2 TGTGCCAGCAGTTATTATATATGGGGTGTAGATCAGGGACAATATGGCTACACCTTC CASSYYIWGVDQGQYGYTF
NA few TRBJ1-2 TRBV4-3 TGCGCCAGCAGCCAAGATGCCGGTAACTATGGCTACACCTTC CASSQDAGNYGYTF
NA many TRBJ1-3 TRBV7-9 TGTGCCAGCCCCTCCACGCAAGCTGGAAACACCATATATTTT CASPSTQAGNTIYF
TRBD1 NA TRBJ2-2 TRBV9 TGTGCCAGCAGCACCCGGGACAGTAACACCGGGGAGCTGTTTTTT CASSTRDSNTGELFF
NA NA TRBJ2-2 TRBV5-6 TGTGCCAGCAGCAACGGGTTAAATCTCGGGGAGCTGTTTTTT CASSNGLNLGELFF
NA many TRBJ1-2 TRBV20-1 TGCAGTGCTAGAGTTGTGACGCCCTATGGCTACACCTTC CSARVVTPYGYTF
TRBD2 few TRBJ2-7 TRBV20-1 TGCAGTGCTAGGGGCGGGGGGCGAGCGTCTAGCGGGATGAGCTCCTACGAGCAGTACTTC CSARGGGRASSGMSSYEQYF
NA NA TRBJ1-5 TRBV5-6 TGTGCCAGCAGCTCCGGACAGACTTATAGCAATCAGCCCCAGCATTTT CASSSGQTYSNQPQHF
NA few TRBJ2-7 TRBV7-8 TGTGCCAGCGCCGGTTCCTACGAGCAGTACTTC CASAGSYEQYF
TRBD2 few TRBJ2-1 TRBV7-3 TGTGCCAGCAGCTTGTCCGGGACTAGCGGGGGGGCCATAAATGAGCAGTTCTTC CASSLSGTSGGAINEQFF
TRBD2 few TRBJ2-7 TRBV20-1 TGCAGTGCTACGGGACTAGTGGATCCTAAGGAGAACTATCCCTCCTACGAGCAGTACTTC CSATGLVDPKENYPSYEQYF
NA NA TRBJ2-5 TRBV6-1 TGTGCCAGCAGTCCTAACGCACCGTCCACCCAGTACTTC CASSPNAPSTQYF
NA NA TRBJ2-3 TRBV4-1 TGCGCCAGCAGCCAAGTGTCAAGTGGGGGGACAGATACGCAGTATTTT CASSQVSSGGTDTQYF
TRBD1 NA TRBJ2-3 TRBV7-8 TGTGCCAGCAGCTTAGCCCAGACAGGGGGCGCAATTTCAGATACGCAGTATTTT CASSLAQTGGAISDTQYF
TRBD2 NA TRBJ2-3 TRBV10-3 TGTGCCATCAGTGAGCCTGGGACTAACACAGATACGCAGTATTTT CAISEPGTNTDTQYF
TRBD2 NA TRBJ2-2 TRBV4-1 TGCGCCAGCAGCCAAGATGGACTAGCGAACACCGGGGAGCTGTTTTTT CASSQDGLANTGELFF
NA NA TRBJ2-7 TRBV30 TGTGCCGGATCGACAGGTTACTACGAGCAGTACTTC CAGSTGYYEQYF
TRBD1 many TRBJ2-1 TRBV29-1 TGCAGCGTCCGACAGGGGGGGAATGAGCAGTTCTTC CSVRQGGNEQFF
NA NA TRBJ1-2 TRBV7-8 TGTGCCAGCAGCTTAGGGGCAGACCATTACGATGGCTACACCTTC CASSLGADHYDGYTF
TRBD2 NA TRBJ2-7 TRBV3-1 TGTGCCAGCAGCCAAGATAGAACTAGCGGGGCTCACGAGCAGTACTTC CASSQDRTSGAHEQYF
NA few TRBJ1-2 TRBV29-1 TGCAGCGTTGAAGATCGGTGGGGCTACACCTTC CSVEDRWGYTF
NA many TRBJ2-1 TRBV7-9 TGTGCCAGCAGCACAGGCATGGAGGGCGATGAGCAGTTCTTC CASSTGMEGDEQFF
NA NA TRBJ2-7 TRBV27 TGTGCCAGCAAGCGGGCAGGGGGTTTGGTTGAGCAGTACTTC CASKRAGGLVEQYF
NA few TRBJ2-7 TRBV7-3 TGTGCCAGCAGCTTCAATTTACCGGGCCCTGGGGGAGAGCAGTACTTC CASSFNLPGPGGEQYF
NA few TRBJ1-1 TRBV6-1 TGTGCCAGCAGTGATAGATCGAACACTGAAGCTTTCTTT CASSDRSNTEAFF
NA few TRBJ2-1 TRBV24-1 TGTGCCACCTCGCCCGCCAGCTCCTACAATGAGCAGTTCTTC CATSPASSYNEQFF
NA many TRBJ2-3 TRBV3-1 TGTGCCAGCAGCCAAGTCCGGAGCGGAATCACAGATACGCAGTATTTT CASSQVRSGITDTQYF
NA NA TRBJ1-6 TRBV28 TGTGCCAGCAGTTTCGCAGGGCTAGGTTCACCCCTCCACTTT CASSFAGLGSPLHF
NA many TRBJ1-1 TRBV29-1 TGCAGCGTTGCAGGGAGTACTGAAGCTTTCTTT CSVAGSTEAFF
TRBD1 few TRBJ2-7 TRBV4-1 TGCGCCAGCAGCTCCGGCAGGGGGCCCGAGCAGTACTTC CASSSGRGPEQYF
NA NA TRBJ2-3 TRBV28 TGTGCCAGCAGTTTCCGACCCACCGATACGCAGTATTTT CASSFRPTDTQYF
TRBD2 few TRBJ2-7 TRBV2 TGTGCCAGCATGGGGAGGGGCGAGCAGTACTTC CASMGRGEQYF
NA many TRBJ2-6 TRBV6-1 TGTGCCAGCAGTAGTAGCTCTGGGGCCAACGTCCTGACTTTC CASSSSSGANVLTF